The rows below give T cell receptor beta chains drawn from one sample of a study of regulatory and conventional T cells in RAG deficiency. Method: immunoSEQ multiplex PCR; TCRdb's copy keeps in-frame clones and lacks some. Of 25,000 to 35,000 clones detected, 90% to 95% appear once; the ten largest clones hold approximately 0.18%. This sample also belongs to another study, concerning regulatory T cells.

Material: CD25- CD4+ T cells sorted from blood. The origin of the receptors is a human donor in good health. Both conserved end residues are part of each CDR3. D genes are given only for firm matches. The size of a clone is reported for some rows only, either as once, few or many, or as a class for expanded clones.

D,V,size,J,CDR3,DNA
TRBD2,TRBV6-5,NA,TRBJ2-7,CASSYSSAGQIYEQYF,TGTGCCAGCAGTTACTCCTCAGCGGGGCAAATCTACGAGCAGTACTTC
NA,TRBV5-4,NA,TRBJ2-7,CASSPVEGSYEQYF,TGTGCCAGCAGCCCAGTAGAGGGATCCTACGAGCAGTACTTC
NA,TRBV5-1,NA,TRBJ2-7,CASSLGQGGEQYF,TGCGCCAGCAGCTTGGGGCAGGGGGGCGAGCAGTACTTC
NA,TRBV5-1,NA,TRBJ2-7,CASSSKPGNGYEQYF,TGCGCCAGCAGCTCCAAACCAGGGAACGGCTACGAGCAGTACTTC
NA,TRBV6-5,few,TRBJ2-3,CASSRFMNLADTQYF,TGTGCCAGCAGCCGTTTTATGAACCTAGCAGATACGCAGTATTTT
NA,TRBV7-2,NA,TRBJ1-6,CASSLVGGPPLHF,TGTGCCAGCAGCTTAGTCGGTGGGCCACCCCTCCACTTT
TRBD1,TRBV19,NA,TRBJ1-5,CASSSQGAGNQPQHF,TGTGCCAGTAGTTCACAGGGGGCGGGCAATCAGCCCCAGCATTTT
TRBD1,TRBV2,NA,TRBJ1-2,CASTRQGLDGGYTF,TGTGCCAGCACCCGACAGGGGCTGGATGGTGGCTACACCTTC
NA,TRBV30,NA,TRBJ1-5,CAWKAGNSNQPQHF,TGTGCCTGGAAGGCAGGGAATAGCAATCAGCCCCAGCATTTT
NA,TRBV13,NA,TRBJ1-6,CASSFGRTRSPLHF,TGTGCCAGCAGCTTCGGACGGACTAGGTCACCCCTCCACTTT
NA,TRBV6-6,once,TRBJ2-5,CATSQGYGETQYF,TGTGCCACCTCACAGGGTTATGGAGAGACCCAGTACTTC
TRBD1,TRBV2,NA,TRBJ1-1,CASSQEQGAITEAFF,TGTGCCAGCAGTCAGGAACAGGGGGCCATCACTGAAGCTTTCTTT
NA,TRBV2,NA,TRBJ1-1,CASSKRTMNTEAFF,TGTGCCAGCAGCAAGAGGACTATGAACACTGAAGCTTTCTTT
NA,TRBV19,NA,TRBJ1-2,CASTVPGGARGYTF,TGTGCCAGTACCGTCCCGGGGGGGGCTCGAGGCTACACCTTC
NA,TRBV7-9,NA,TRBJ2-5,CASSQTQGHQETQYF,TGTGCCAGCAGTCAAACTCAGGGCCACCAAGAGACCCAGTACTTC
NA,TRBV20-1,NA,TRBJ1-1,CSAARNTEAFF,TGCAGTGCGGCCAGGAACACTGAAGCTTTCTTT
TRBD1,TRBV30,NA,TRBJ2-7,CAWSPGQNYEQYF,TGTGCCTGGAGCCCGGGACAGAACTACGAGCAGTACTTC
TRBD2,TRBV5-1,NA,TRBJ2-5,CASSLTSGKETQYF,TGCGCCAGCAGCTTGACTAGCGGAAAAGAGACCCAGTACTTC
TRBD2,TRBV25-1,NA,TRBJ2-3,CASSVATSPTDTQYF,TGTGCCAGCAGTGTAGCGACTAGCCCCACAGATACGCAGTATTTT
NA,TRBV6-5,NA,TRBJ1-2,CASSYSRGNGYTF,TGTGCCAGCAGTTACTCGCGGGGAAATGGCTACACCTTC
NA,TRBV20-1,NA,TRBJ2-4,CSGEAKNIQYF,TGCAGTGGTGAGGCCAAAAACATTCAGTACTTC
NA,TRBV11-2,NA,TRBJ2-6,CASSLDNGANVLTF,TGTGCCAGCAGCTTAGATAATGGGGCCAACGTCCTGACTTTC
NA,TRBV7-6,NA,TRBJ2-5,CASSLSLLPQTQYF,TGTGCCAGCAGCTTATCCCTACTACCGCAGACCCAGTACTTC
NA,TRBV19,once,TRBJ1-5,CASTTMGAGSNQPQHF,TGTGCCAGTACGACGATGGGTGCCGGGAGCAATCAGCCCCAGCATTTT
NA,TRBV19,NA,TRBJ2-7,CASSGEGWSYEQYF,TGTGCCAGTAGTGGAGAGGGTTGGTCCTACGAGCAGTACTTC
TRBD2,TRBV9,NA,TRBJ2-1,CASSVGLAGLEEQFF,TGTGCCAGCAGCGTCGGACTAGCGGGGTTAGAGGAGCAGTTCTTC